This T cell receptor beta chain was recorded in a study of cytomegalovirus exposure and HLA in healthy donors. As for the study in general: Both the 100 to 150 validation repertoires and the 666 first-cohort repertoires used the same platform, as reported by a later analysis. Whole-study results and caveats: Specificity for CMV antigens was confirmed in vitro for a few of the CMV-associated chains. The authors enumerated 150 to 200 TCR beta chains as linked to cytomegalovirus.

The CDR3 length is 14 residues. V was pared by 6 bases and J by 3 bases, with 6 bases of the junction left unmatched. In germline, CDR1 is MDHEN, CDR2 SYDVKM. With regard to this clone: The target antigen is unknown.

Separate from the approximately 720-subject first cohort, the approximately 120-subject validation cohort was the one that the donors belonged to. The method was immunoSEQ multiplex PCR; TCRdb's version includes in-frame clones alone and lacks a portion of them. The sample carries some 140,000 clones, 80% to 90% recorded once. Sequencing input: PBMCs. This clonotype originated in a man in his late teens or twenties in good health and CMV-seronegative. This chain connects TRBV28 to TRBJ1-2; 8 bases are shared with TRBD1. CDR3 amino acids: CASSRVQGDYGYTF. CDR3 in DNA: TGTGCCAGCAGCCGCGTACAGGGGGACTATGGCTACACCTTC.